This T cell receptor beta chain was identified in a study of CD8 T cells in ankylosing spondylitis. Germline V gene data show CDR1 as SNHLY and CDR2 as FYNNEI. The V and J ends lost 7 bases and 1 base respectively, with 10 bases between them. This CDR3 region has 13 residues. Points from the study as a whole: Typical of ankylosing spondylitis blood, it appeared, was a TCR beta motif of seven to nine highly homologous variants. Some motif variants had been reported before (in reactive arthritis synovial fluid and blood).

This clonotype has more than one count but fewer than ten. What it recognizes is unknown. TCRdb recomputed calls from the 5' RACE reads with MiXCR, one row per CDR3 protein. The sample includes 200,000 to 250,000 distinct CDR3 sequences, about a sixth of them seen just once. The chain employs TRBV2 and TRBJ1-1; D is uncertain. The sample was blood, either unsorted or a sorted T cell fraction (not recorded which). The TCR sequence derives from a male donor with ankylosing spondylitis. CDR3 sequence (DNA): TGTGCCAGCACCACGACTGAGAACACTGAAGCTTTCTTT. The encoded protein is CASTTTENTEAFF.